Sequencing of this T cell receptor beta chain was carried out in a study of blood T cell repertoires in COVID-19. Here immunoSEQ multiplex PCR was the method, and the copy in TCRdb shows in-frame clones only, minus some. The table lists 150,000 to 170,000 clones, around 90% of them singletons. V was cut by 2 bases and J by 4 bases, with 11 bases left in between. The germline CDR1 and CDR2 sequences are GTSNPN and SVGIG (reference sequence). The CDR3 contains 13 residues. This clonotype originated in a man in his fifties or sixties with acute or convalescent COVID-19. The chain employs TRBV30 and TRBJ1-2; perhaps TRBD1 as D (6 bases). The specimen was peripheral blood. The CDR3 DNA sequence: TGTGCCTGGAGTTGGACGGACAGCTATGGCTACACCTTC. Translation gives CAWSWTDSYGYTF. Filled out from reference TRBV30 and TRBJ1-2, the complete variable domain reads SQTIHQWPATLVQPVGSPLSLECTVEGTSNPNLYWYRQAAGRGLQLLFYSVGIGQISSEVPQNLSASRPQDRQFILSSKKLLLSDSGFYLCAWSWTDSYGYTFGSGTRLTVV.